This T cell receptor beta chain derives from a study of blood T cell repertoires in COVID-19. TCRdb's copy holds only in-frame clones and misses some; the assay was immunoSEQ multiplex PCR. The sample shows under 250,000 clones, about 81% of them seen only once. Germline values: CDR1 SGHRS, CDR2 YFSETQ. The CDR3 length is 14 residues. The V end was cut by 5 bases, the J end by 0 bases, with 9 bases between. The TCR originated in a woman between 65 and 79 years old with COVID-19, enrolled during active disease. Sequencing input: peripheral blood. This chain uses TRBV5-1 with TRBJ1-3; D not certain. CDR3 nucleotides: TGCGCCAGCAGGAGGGAAAACTCTGGAAACACCATATATTTT. It yields the protein CASRRENSGNTIYF. Full variable domain (rest looked up from reference TRBV5-1 and TRBJ1-3): KAGVTQTPRYLIKTRGQQVTLSCSPISGHRSVSWYQQTPGQGLQFLFEYFSETQRNKGNFPGRFSGRQFSNSRSEMNVSTLELGDSALYLCASRRENSGNTIYFGEGSWLTVV.